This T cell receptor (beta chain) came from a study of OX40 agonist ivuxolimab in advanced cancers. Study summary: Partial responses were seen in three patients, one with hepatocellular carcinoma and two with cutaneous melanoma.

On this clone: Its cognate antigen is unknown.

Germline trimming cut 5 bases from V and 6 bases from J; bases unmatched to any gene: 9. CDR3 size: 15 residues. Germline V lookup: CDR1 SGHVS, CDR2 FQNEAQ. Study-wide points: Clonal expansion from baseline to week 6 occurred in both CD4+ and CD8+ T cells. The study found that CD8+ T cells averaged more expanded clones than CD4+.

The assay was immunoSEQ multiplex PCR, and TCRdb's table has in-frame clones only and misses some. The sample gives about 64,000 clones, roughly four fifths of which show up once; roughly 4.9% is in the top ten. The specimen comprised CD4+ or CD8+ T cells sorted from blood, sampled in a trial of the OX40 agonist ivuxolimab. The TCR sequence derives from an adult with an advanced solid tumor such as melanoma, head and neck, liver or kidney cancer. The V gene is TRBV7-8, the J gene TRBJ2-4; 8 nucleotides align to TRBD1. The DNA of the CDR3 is TGTGCCAGCAGCCAGGGGGCCGGGACCCCAAACATTCAGTACTTC. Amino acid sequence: CASSQGAGTPNIQYF.